The rows below give T cell receptor beta chains drawn from one sample of a study of T cell responses to AZD1222 COVID-19 vaccine. Profiling relied on immunoSEQ multiplex PCR, and the TCRdb table lists in-frame clones only, not all of them. This table holds 70,000 to 95,000 clones, around 90% found once. The sample in question was peripheral blood, obtained 28 days after the second AZD1222 dose. These receptors all stem from an adult who received the AZD1222 COVID-19 vaccine. Both conserved end residues are part of each CDR3. D genes are given only for firm matches. Expanded clones are given a class, and other clones once, few, many or no size at all.

J gene: TRBJ2-1; V gene: TRBV6-5; clone size: .; D gene: .; CDR3 DNA: TGTGCCAGCAGGCCGGCAGTAAGCTCCTACAATGAGCAGTTCTTC; CDR3 protein: CASRPAVSSYNEQFF
J gene: TRBJ2-3; V gene: TRBV12-3/TRBV12-4; clone size: .; D gene: .; CDR3 DNA: TGTGCCAGCAGTTTTAGCGGAGATACGCAGTATTTT; CDR3 protein: CASSFSGDTQYF
J gene: TRBJ2-4; V gene: TRBV6-5; clone size: .; D gene: .; CDR3 DNA: TGTGCCAGCAGTTTAGGACCGCAAATCGGGCAAAACATTCAGTACTTC; CDR3 protein: CASSLGPQIGQNIQYF
J gene: TRBJ1-2; V gene: TRBV3-1/TRBV3-2; clone size: .; D gene: .; CDR3 DNA: TGTGCCAGCAGCCAAGATCAACAGGCGGGCGAGAGGGGCTACACCTTC; CDR3 protein: CASSQDQQAGERGYTF
J gene: TRBJ2-1; V gene: TRBV2; clone size: once; D gene: TRBD2; CDR3 DNA: TGTGCCAGCAGCCCTAGCGGGGGGGCCGTAAATGAGCAGTTCTTC; CDR3 protein: CASSPSGGAVNEQFF
J gene: TRBJ1-1; V gene: TRBV4-2; clone size: .; D gene: TRBD1; CDR3 DNA: TGTGCCAGCAGCCAAGAGGACAGGGATATGAACACTGAAGCTTTCTTT; CDR3 protein: CASSQEDRDMNTEAFF
J gene: TRBJ2-5; V gene: TRBV6-5; clone size: .; D gene: TRBD2; CDR3 DNA: TGTGCCAGCAGTTACCGCGGGAGTACCGAGACCCAGTACTTC; CDR3 protein: CASSYRGSTETQYF
J gene: TRBJ1-2; V gene: TRBV19; clone size: .; D gene: .; CDR3 DNA: TGTGCCAGTAGTATGAGACAGAACTATGGCTACACCTTC; CDR3 protein: CASSMRQNYGYTF
J gene: TRBJ1-2; V gene: TRBV7-2; clone size: .; D gene: .; CDR3 DNA: TGTGCCAGCATCGTAGTAGGGGATGGCTACACCTTC; CDR3 protein: CASIVVGDGYTF
J gene: TRBJ2-3; V gene: TRBV9; clone size: .; D gene: .; CDR3 DNA: TGTGCCAGCACCCGTTTGGGGGCTAACGCAGATACGCAGTATTTT; CDR3 protein: CASTRLGANADTQYF
J gene: TRBJ1-2; V gene: TRBV7-3; clone size: .; D gene: TRBD1; CDR3 DNA: TGTGCCAGCAGCCCCGGACAGGGCGGCGGCTACACCTTC; CDR3 protein: CASSPGQGGGYTF
J gene: TRBJ2-7; V gene: TRBV19; clone size: .; D gene: TRBD2; CDR3 DNA: TGTGCCAGTAGTATCGGTCTAGCGGGAACCTACGAGCAGTACTTC; CDR3 protein: CASSIGLAGTYEQYF
J gene: TRBJ1-2; V gene: TRBV28; clone size: .; D gene: TRBD1; CDR3 DNA: TGTGCCAGCAGTTCGACAGGGGGCGCGAACTATGGCTACACCTTC; CDR3 protein: CASSSTGGANYGYTF
J gene: TRBJ2-7; V gene: TRBV14; clone size: .; D gene: .; CDR3 DNA: TGTGCCAGCAGCCAGAAGATACTCGTTGCGGACGAGCAGTACTTC; CDR3 protein: CASSQKILVADEQYF
J gene: TRBJ2-1; V gene: TRBV7-9; clone size: .; D gene: .; CDR3 DNA: TGTGCCAGCAGCTGGGTCTCTGAGCAGTTCTTC; CDR3 protein: CASSWVSEQFF
J gene: TRBJ1-5; V gene: TRBV30; clone size: .; D gene: .; CDR3 DNA: TGTGCCTGGAGTGCCGACACCAGCAATCAGCCCCAGCATTTT; CDR3 protein: CAWSADTSNQPQHF
J gene: TRBJ1-2; V gene: TRBV19; clone size: .; D gene: .; CDR3 DNA: TGTGCCAGTAGTATCCCGGCCCGAGCTAACTATGGCTACACCTTC; CDR3 protein: CASSIPARANYGYTF
J gene: TRBJ1-2; V gene: TRBV6-2/TRBV6-3; clone size: .; D gene: .; CDR3 DNA: TGTGCCAGCAGTTACAGGGGATGGGGGGGAAAGGGATTCTATGATTGTGGCTACACCTTC; CDR3 protein: CASSYRGWGGKGFYDCGYTF
J gene: TRBJ1-5; V gene: TRBV21-1; clone size: .; D gene: .; CDR3 DNA: TGTGCCAGCAGTCAAAAGCAATTAAGCTCAGGGGGCAATCAGCCCCAGCATTTT; CDR3 protein: CASSQKQLSSGGNQPQHF
J gene: TRBJ1-1; V gene: TRBV7-6; clone size: .; D gene: TRBD1; CDR3 DNA: TGTGCCAGCAGCCAACAGGGGGAAATGAACACTGAAGCTTTCTTT; CDR3 protein: CASSQQGEMNTEAFF
J gene: TRBJ2-2; V gene: TRBV24-1; clone size: few; D gene: TRBD1; CDR3 DNA: TGTGCCACCAGTAGGGACAGGTCGACCGGGGAGCTGTTTTTT; CDR3 protein: CATSRDRSTGELFF
J gene: TRBJ1-4; V gene: TRBV4-2; clone size: .; D gene: .; CDR3 DNA: TGTGCCAGCAGCCAAGGTAAAGCAGCGGATGAAAAACTGTTTTTT; CDR3 protein: CASSQGKAADEKLFF
J gene: TRBJ1-2; V gene: TRBV5-1; clone size: .; D gene: TRBD1; CDR3 DNA: TGCGCCAGCAGCGAACAGGGGGGCGACTATGGCTACACCTTC; CDR3 protein: CASSEQGGDYGYTF
J gene: TRBJ1-4; V gene: TRBV10-3; clone size: once; D gene: .; CDR3 DNA: TGTGCCATCAGTGAACGGGTTCTGGATGAAAAACTGTTTTTT; CDR3 protein: CAISERVLDEKLFF
J gene: TRBJ1-4; V gene: TRBV7-9; clone size: .; D gene: .; CDR3 DNA: TGTGCCAGCAGCTTAGTGCAGGGCTATAATGAAAAACTGTTTTTT; CDR3 protein: CASSLVQGYNEKLFF
J gene: TRBJ1-5; V gene: TRBV10-2; clone size: .; D gene: .; CDR3 DNA: TGCGCCAGCAGTGAGTCGACTCCTAATCAGCCCCAGCATTTT; CDR3 protein: CASSESTPNQPQHF
J gene: TRBJ2-2; V gene: TRBV9; clone size: .; D gene: .; CDR3 DNA: TGTGCCAGCAGTCCGGGGGGACAATCCACCGGGGAGCTGTTTTTT; CDR3 protein: CASSPGGQSTGELFF
J gene: TRBJ1-3; V gene: TRBV15; clone size: .; D gene: .; CDR3 DNA: TGTGCCACCAGCAGACTATACTCTGGAAACACCATATATTTT; CDR3 protein: CATSRLYSGNTIYF
J gene: TRBJ1-5; V gene: TRBV30; clone size: .; D gene: TRBD1; CDR3 DNA: TGTGCCTGGAACCGGGACAGGGGAGATCAGCCCCAGCATTTT; CDR3 protein: CAWNRDRGDQPQHF
J gene: TRBJ2-1; V gene: TRBV4-2; clone size: .; D gene: TRBD2; CDR3 DNA: TGTGCCAGCAGCCAAGACTTAGCGGGTGAATACAATGAGCAGTTCTTC; CDR3 protein: CASSQDLAGEYNEQFF
J gene: TRBJ1-2; V gene: TRBV7-8; clone size: .; D gene: TRBD1; CDR3 DNA: TGTGCCAGCAGCTCCGGGACAGGCTACTATGGCTACACCTTC; CDR3 protein: CASSSGTGYYGYTF
J gene: TRBJ1-1; V gene: TRBV19; clone size: .; D gene: TRBD1; CDR3 DNA: TGTGCCAGTAGTACTCAGGGGGCCCAGATGAACACTGAAGCTTTCTTT; CDR3 protein: CASSTQGAQMNTEAFF
J gene: TRBJ2-1; V gene: TRBV7-8; clone size: .; D gene: .; CDR3 DNA: TGTGCCAGCAGCTTATCGCGGGGCAATGAGCAGTTCTTC; CDR3 protein: CASSLSRGNEQFF
J gene: TRBJ1-1; V gene: TRBV19; clone size: .; D gene: .; CDR3 DNA: TGTGCCAGCTCACCCAGCGGCAGGGGATGGACGAACACTGAAGCTTTCTTT; CDR3 protein: CASSPSGRGWTNTEAFF
J gene: TRBJ2-2; V gene: TRBV5-1; clone size: .; D gene: .; CDR3 DNA: TGCGCCAGCAGCCCCCCCCATGGTCCTGGCACCGGGGAGCTGTTTTTT; CDR3 protein: CASSPPHGPGTGELFF
J gene: TRBJ2-1; V gene: TRBV11-2; clone size: .; D gene: TRBD2; CDR3 DNA: TGTGCCAGCAGCTTAAGGGCTAGCGGGAGAGGCGAGCAGTTCTTC; CDR3 protein: CASSLRASGRGEQFF
J gene: TRBJ2-2; V gene: TRBV7-9; clone size: .; D gene: TRBD2; CDR3 DNA: TGTGCCAGCAGCTTTGACACTAGCGGAGGACCTGACACCGGGGAGCTGTTTTTT; CDR3 protein: CASSFDTSGGPDTGELFF